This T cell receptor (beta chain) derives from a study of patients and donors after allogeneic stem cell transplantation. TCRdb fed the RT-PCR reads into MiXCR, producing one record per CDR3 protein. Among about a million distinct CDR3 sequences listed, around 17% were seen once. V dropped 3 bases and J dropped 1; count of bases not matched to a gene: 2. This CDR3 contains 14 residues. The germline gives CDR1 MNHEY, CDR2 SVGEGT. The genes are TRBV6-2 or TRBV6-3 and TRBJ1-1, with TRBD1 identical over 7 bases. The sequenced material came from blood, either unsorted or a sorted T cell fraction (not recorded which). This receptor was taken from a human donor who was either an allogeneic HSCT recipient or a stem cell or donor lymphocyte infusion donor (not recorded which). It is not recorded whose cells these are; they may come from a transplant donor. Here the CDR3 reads CASSYTGANTEAFF. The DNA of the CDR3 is TGTGCCAGCAGTTATACAGGGGCGAACACTGAAGCTTTCTTT.